A single sample is the source of the 8 T cell receptor beta chains below, sequenced in a study of shared clonotypes between healthy human individuals. Measured with immunoSEQ multiplex PCR; TCRdb has only the in-frame clones, and not every one. The sample holds about 2.4 million clones, 93% seen once. Sequencing input: naive CD4+ T cells from PBMCs. Subset here: CD45RA+ positively selected. The receptors were gathered from a man younger than 35 in good health. Some clones in this sample may be carry-over from other donors' samples.

CDR3 in DNA: TGTGCCAGCAGTGAAGCTAGCGGGAGGGAGCGCTACGAGCAGTACTTC. Translating it yields CASSEASGRERYEQYF. The chain has TRBV6-1 and TRBJ2-7, with 11 bases that match TRBD2. Germline CDR1 and CDR2: MNHNS and SASEGT. The CDR3 has 16 amino acids. The trim removed 0 bases at V and 3 bases at J, leaving 4 bases unmatched.

This chain connects TRBV9 to TRBJ1-1, with D hard to call. The CDR3 has 16 residues. Trimming removed 0 bases at V and 6 bases at J, with 18 bases between. The germline gives CDR1 SGDLS, CDR2 YYNGEE. CDR3 sequence reads: CASSVGGTPYSPEAFF. The CDR3 DNA is TGTGCCAGCAGCGTAGGAGGAACGCCATATTCTCCTGAAGCTTTCTTT.

This chain links TRBV21-1 with TRBJ1-2. TRBV21-1 is a recognized pseudogene. The CDR3 covers 15 residues. This CDR3 is CASSFPLPGLGGYTF. The CDR3 DNA reads as TGTGCCAGCAGCTTCCCCCTACCGGGACTCGGTGGCTACACCTTC.

The CDR3 DNA reads TGTGCCAGCAGCCCGAACCGACAGGGGGCGGGAGATACGCAGTATTTT. This encodes CASSPNRQGAGDTQYF. This chain links TRBV7-2 with TRBJ2-3; 10 bases are a match to TRBD1. The CDR3 contains 16 residues. Germline values: CDR1 SGHTA, CDR2 FQGNSA. Trimming removed 5 bases from V and 5 bases from J; junction bases left unmatched: 10. Variable domain in full (rest from reference TRBV7-2 and TRBJ2-3): GAGVSQSPSNKVTEKGKDVELRCDPISGHTALYWYRQSLGQGLEFLIYFQGNSAPDKSGLPSDRFSAERTGGSVSTLTIQRTQQEDSAVYLCASSPNRQGAGDTQYFGPGTRLTVL.

The chain has TRBV5-4 and TRBJ1-2; D gene uncertain. CDR3 length equals 14 residues. V shed 0 bases and J shed 7 bases, with 13 bases lying between them. Germline values: CDR1 SGHNT, CDR2 YYREEE (reference sequence). CDR3 nucleotide sequence: TGTGCCAGCAGCTTGGTTACACAAGGAGGTGGCTACACCTTC. Translation gives CASSLVTQGGGYTF.

The chain recombines TRBV6-1 with TRBJ2-3; TRBD2 matches 9 bases. The V gene end was trimmed by 4 bases and the J gene end by 7 bases; junction bases not matched to a gene: 9. The CDR3 spans 15 residues. Germline V CDR1 and CDR2: MNHNS, SASEGT. Here the CDR3 reads CASSGTTSGTNTQYF. The CDR3 DNA reads TGTGCCAGCAGTGGAACGACTAGCGGTACCAATACGCAGTATTTT.

A word on this clone: Different DNA sequences within this sample yield the same CDR3. The chain links TRBV28 to TRBJ2-5; 7 bases are a match to TRBD1. This CDR3 has 13 amino acids. V lost 8 bases and J lost 0; bases outside the gene matches: 3. Germline assignment: CDR1 MDHEN and CDR2 SYDVKM. CDR3 residues: CASRDSNQETQYF. CDR3 sequence (DNA): TGTGCCAGCCGGGACAGTAACCAAGAGACCCAGTACTTC.

The sample holds one count of this clone. The V gene is TRBV6-1, the J gene TRBJ2-6; maybe TRBD1 (6 bases). Germline loops: CDR1 MNHNS, CDR2 SASEGT. This CDR3 region has 18 residues. V was shortened by 4 bases and J by 4 bases, with 20 bases between the two germline ends. DNA of the CDR3: TGTGCCAGCAGTGCAACCGGGACGCAAACAGGGGGGGCCAACGTCCTGACTTTC. Translating gives CASSATGTQTGGANVLTF.